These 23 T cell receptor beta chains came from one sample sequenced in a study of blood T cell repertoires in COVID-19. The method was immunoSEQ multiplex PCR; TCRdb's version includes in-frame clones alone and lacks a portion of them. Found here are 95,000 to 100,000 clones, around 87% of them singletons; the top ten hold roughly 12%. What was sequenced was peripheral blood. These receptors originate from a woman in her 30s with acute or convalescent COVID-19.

As DNA, the CDR3 is TGTGCCAGTAGTCCAATCACAGGGAATTCACCCCTCCACTTT. Translated: CASSPITGNSPLHF. The chain links TRBV19 to TRBJ1-6; tentative D call: TRBD1 (6 bases). The CDR3 is 14 residues long. V lost 5 bases to trimming and J lost 7 bases, with 12 bases between them. Germline V gene lookup returns CDR1 LNHDA and CDR2 SQIVND (reference sequence).

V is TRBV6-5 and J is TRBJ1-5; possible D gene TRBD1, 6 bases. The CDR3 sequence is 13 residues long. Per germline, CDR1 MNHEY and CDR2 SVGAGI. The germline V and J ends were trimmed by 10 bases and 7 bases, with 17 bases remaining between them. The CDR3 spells CATRGRGAQPQHF. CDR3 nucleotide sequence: TGTGCCACCCGTGGGCGGGGGGCCCAGCCCCAGCATTTT.

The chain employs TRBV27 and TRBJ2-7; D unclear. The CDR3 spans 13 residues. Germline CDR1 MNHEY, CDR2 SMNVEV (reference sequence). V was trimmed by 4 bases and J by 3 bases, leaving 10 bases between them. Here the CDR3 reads CASSSRVSYEQYF. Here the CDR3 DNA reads TGTGCCAGCAGTTCCCGGGTAAGCTACGAGCAGTACTTC.

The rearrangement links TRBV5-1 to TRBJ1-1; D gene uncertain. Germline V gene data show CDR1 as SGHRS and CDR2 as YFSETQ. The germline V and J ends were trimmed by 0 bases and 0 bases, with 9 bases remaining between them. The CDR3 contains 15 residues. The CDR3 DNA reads TGCGCCAGCAGCTTGGTTGGAGAACTGAACACTGAAGCTTTCTTT. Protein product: CASSLVGELNTEAFF.

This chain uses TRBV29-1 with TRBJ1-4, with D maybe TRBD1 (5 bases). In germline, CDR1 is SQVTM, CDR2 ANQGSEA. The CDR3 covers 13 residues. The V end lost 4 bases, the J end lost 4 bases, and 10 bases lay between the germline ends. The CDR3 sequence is CSVVGRVNEKLFF. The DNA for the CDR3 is TGCAGCGTTGTTGGCAGGGTTAATGAAAAACTGTTTTTT.

Written as DNA, the CDR3 is TGTGCCAGCAGGTACATACAGGGCGAGCAGTATGGCTACACCTTC. This codes for CASRYIQGEQYGYTF. The gene calls are TRBV6-5 and TRBJ1-2; the D gene is possibly TRBD1 (6 bases). Germline lookup yields CDR1 MNHEY and CDR2 SVGAGI. The CDR3 sequence is 15 residues long. V was cut by 6 bases and J by 5 bases, with 19 bases left in between.

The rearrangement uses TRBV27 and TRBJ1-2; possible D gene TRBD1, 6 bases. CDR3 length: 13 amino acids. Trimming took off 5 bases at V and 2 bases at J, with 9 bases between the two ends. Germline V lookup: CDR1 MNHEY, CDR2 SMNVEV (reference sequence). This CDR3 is CASSPDRNYGYTF. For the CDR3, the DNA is TGTGCCAGCAGTCCGGACAGAAACTATGGCTACACCTTC.

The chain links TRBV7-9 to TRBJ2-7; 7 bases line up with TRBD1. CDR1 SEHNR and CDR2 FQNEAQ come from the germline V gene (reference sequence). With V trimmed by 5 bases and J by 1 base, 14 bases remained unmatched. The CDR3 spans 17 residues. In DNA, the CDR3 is TGTGCCAGCAGCAACGGTCCGACAGGGCGCATTTCCTACGAGCAGTACTTC. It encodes CASSNGPTGRISYEQYF.

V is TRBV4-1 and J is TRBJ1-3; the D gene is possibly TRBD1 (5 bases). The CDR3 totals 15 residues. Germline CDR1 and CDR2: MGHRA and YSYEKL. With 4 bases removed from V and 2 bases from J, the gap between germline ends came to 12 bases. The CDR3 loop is CASSPSGGAGNTIYF. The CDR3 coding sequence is TGCGCCAGCAGCCCTAGCGGGGGGGCTGGAAACACCATATATTTT.

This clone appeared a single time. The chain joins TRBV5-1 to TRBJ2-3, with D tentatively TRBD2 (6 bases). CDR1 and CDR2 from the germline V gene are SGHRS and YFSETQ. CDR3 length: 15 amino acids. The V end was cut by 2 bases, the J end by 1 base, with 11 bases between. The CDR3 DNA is TGCGCCAGCAGCTTTCTAGCGATGGGCACAGATACGCAGTATTTT. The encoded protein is CASSFLAMGTDTQYF.

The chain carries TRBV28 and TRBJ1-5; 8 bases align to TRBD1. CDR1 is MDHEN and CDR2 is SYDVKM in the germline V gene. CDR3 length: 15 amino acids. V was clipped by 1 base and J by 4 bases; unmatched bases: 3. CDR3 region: CASSLSTGGNQPQHF. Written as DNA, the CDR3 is TGTGCCAGCAGTTTATCAACAGGGGGGAATCAGCCCCAGCATTTT.

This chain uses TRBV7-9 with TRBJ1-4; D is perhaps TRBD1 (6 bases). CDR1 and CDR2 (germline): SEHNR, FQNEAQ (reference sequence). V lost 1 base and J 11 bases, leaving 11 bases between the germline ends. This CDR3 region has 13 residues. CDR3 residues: CASSLGRDNKLFF. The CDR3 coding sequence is TGTGCCAGCAGCTTAGGTCGGGACAATAAACTGTTTTTT.

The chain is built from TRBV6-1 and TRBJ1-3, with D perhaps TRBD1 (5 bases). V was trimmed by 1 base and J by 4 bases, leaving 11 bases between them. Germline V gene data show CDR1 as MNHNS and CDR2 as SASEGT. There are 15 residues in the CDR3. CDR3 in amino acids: CASSEVLQGGNTIYF. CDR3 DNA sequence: TGTGCCAGCAGTGAAGTCCTCCAGGGAGGAAACACCATATATTTT.

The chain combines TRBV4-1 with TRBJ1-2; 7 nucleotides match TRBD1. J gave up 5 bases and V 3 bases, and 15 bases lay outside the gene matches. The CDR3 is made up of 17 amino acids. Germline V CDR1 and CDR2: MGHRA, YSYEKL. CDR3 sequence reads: CASSQPGTRDRAYGYTF. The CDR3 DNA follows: TGCGCCAGCAGCCAGCCCGGCACCCGGGACAGAGCTTATGGCTACACCTTC.

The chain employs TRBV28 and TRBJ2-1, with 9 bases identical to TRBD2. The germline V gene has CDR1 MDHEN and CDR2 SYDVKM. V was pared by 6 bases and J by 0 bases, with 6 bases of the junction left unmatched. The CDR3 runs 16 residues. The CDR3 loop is CASSLAGSLSYNEQFF. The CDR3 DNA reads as TGTGCCAGCAGCCTAGCGGGAAGTCTCTCCTACAATGAGCAGTTCTTC.

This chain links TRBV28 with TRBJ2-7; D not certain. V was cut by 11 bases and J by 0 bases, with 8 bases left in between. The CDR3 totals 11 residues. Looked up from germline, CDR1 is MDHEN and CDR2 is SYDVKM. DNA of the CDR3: TGTGCCGCGGCCAGCTCCTACGAGCAGTACTTC. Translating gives CAAASSYEQYF.

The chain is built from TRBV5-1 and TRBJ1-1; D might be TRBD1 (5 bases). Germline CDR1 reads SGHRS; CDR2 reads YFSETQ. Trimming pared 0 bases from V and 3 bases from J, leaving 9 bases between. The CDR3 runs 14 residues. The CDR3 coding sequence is TGCGCCAGCAGCTTGGCAGGGATGGACACTGAAGCTTTCTTT. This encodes CASSLAGMDTEAFF.

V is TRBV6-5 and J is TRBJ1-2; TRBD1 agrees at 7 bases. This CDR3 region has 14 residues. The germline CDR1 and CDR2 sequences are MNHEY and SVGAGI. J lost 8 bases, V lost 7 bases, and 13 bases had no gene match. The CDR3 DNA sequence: TGTGCCAGCACCCGAGGGGCACAGGGGAAAGGCTACACCTTC. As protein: CASTRGAQGKGYTF.

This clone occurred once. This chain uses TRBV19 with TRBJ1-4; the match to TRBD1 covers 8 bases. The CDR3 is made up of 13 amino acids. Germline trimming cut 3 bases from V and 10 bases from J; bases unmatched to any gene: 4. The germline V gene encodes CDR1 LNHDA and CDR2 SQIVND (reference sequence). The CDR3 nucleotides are TGTGCCAGTAGTATGGGACAGGCGGTAAAACTGTTTTTT. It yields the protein CASSMGQAVKLFF.

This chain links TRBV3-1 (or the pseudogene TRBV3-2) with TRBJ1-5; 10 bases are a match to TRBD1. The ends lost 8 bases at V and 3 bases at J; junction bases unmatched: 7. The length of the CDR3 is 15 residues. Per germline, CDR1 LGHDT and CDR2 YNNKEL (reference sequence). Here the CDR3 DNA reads TGTGCCAGCTCCTCCGGGACAGGGGACAATCAGCCCCAGCATTTT. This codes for CASSSGTGDNQPQHF.

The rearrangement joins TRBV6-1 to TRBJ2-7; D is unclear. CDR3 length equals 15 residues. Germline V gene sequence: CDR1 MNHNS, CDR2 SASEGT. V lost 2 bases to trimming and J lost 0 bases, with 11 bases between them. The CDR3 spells CASSERSGLSYEQYF. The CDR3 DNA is TGTGCCAGCAGTGAACGGTCAGGCCTCTCCTACGAGCAGTACTTC.

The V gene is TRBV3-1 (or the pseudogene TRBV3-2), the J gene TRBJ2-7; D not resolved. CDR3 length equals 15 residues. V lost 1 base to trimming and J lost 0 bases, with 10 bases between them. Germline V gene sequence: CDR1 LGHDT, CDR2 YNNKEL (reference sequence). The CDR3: CASSQAGFSSYEQYF. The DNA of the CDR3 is TGTGCCAGCAGCCAAGCAGGTTTTAGCTCCTACGAGCAGTACTTC.

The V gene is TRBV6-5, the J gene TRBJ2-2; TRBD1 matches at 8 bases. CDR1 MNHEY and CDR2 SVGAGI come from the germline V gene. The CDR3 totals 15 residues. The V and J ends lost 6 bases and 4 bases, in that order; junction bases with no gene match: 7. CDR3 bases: TGTGCCAGCAGGATCCCGGGACAGGTCACCGGGGAGCTGTTTTTT. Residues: CASRIPGQVTGELFF.